This T cell receptor beta chain was sequenced for a study of cytomegalovirus exposure and HLA in healthy donors. Study-wide results and caveats: In a later analysis, TCR beta V- and J-gene trimming was associated with a missense DCLRE1C variant. A cluster of highly shared sequence variants was likely a sequencing artifact.

In the case of this clone: Its antigen is undetermined.

The CDR3 totals 16 residues. The ends lost 4 bases at V and 0 bases at J; junction bases unmatched: 6. Germline CDR1 is SGHRS and CDR2 is YFSETQ. The PCR employed 60 Vbeta primers together with 13 Jbeta primers. Clones were sequenced by immunoSEQ multiplex PCR, and TCRdb holds only the in-frame ones, with some missing. The sample carries roughly 180,000 clones, approximately 80% recorded once. The sequence was obtained from a woman aged 25 to 39 in good health and CMV-seropositive. Material: PBMCs. The chain is built from TRBV5-1 and TRBJ1-4; 7 nucleotides line up with TRBD1. In DNA form, the CDR3 reads TGCGCCAGCAGCCGACAGGGTCCTACAACTAATGAAAAACTGTTTTTT. This encodes CASSRQGPTTNEKLFF. Full variable domain (rest looked up from reference TRBV5-1 and TRBJ1-4): KAGVTQTPRYLIKTRGQQVTLSCSPISGHRSVSWYQQTPGQGLQFLFEYFSETQRNKGNFPGRFSGRQFSNSRSEMNVSTLELGDSALYLCASSRQGPTTNEKLFFGSGTQLSVL.